The clone carrying this TCR beta chain has a count of ten or more. Amplification targeted TCR beta CDR3 regions from RNA transcripts. The HTBI primer set drove a first-round RT-PCR of the TCR CDR3. TCRdb reprocessed the multiplex PCR reads with MiXCR, giving one entry per CDR3 protein. Altogether some 550,000 distinct CDR3 sequences are present, less than 25% being singletons, with the ten largest covering less than 30%. This entry is derived from a study of T cells in Graves' hyperthyroidism and ophthalmopathy. Trimming shortened V by 6 bases and J by 5 bases, and 14 bases separated the two germline ends. Germline V gene data show CDR1 as MNHNS and CDR2 as SASEGT. This CDR3 contains 14 residues.

Sequenced input: blood. The source of this sequence is a man aged 18 to 30 with Graves' hyperthyroidism. The genes are TRBV6-1 and TRBJ1-5; D ambiguous. CDR3 DNA sequence: TGTGCCAGCAGCCGGACCGCCGAGGATCAGCCCCAGCATTTT. Protein: CASSRTAEDQPQHF.